The 27 T cell receptor beta chains below all came from one sample that was sequenced in a study of CD8 T cells in Susac syndrome. After extraction with the RNeasy kit, about 0.5 to 1 ug of the RNA was reverse transcribed using random hexamers. One entry per CDR3 protein, called by TCRdb with MiXCR from the immunoSEQ multiplex PCR reads. The data contain 80,000 to 90,000 distinct CDR3 sequences, about 95% of them singletons. Sample: CD8+ T cells from PBMCs. Receptors originate from a human donor with Susac syndrome.

The rearrangement joins TRBV9 to TRBJ2-3, with unresolved D. Germline lookup yields CDR1 SGDLS and CDR2 YYNGEE. Trimming shortened V by 7 bases and J by 0 bases, and 12 bases separated the two germline ends. This CDR3 is 14 amino acids long. The CDR3 spells CASARIPSTDTQYF. The CDR3 DNA sequence: TGTGCCAGCGCCCGTATACCTAGCACAGATACGCAGTATTTT.

The count of this clonotype is one. This chain uses TRBV20-1 with TRBJ2-1, with D tentatively TRBD2 (5 bases). Trimming left V 3 bases short and J 0 bases short, with 12 bases between. The CDR3 consists of 15 residues. CDR1 and CDR2 from the germline V gene are DFQATT and SNEGSKA (reference sequence). The CDR3: CSARGMEASYNEQFF. In DNA, the CDR3 is TGCAGTGCTAGGGGGATGGAGGCCTCCTACAATGAGCAGTTCTTC.

This clonotype was counted a single time. The DNA for the CDR3 is TGTGCCAGCAGCTCGACAGTGGACAAAGGCGAGCAGTACTTC. As protein: CASSSTVDKGEQYF. The V call is TRBV27, the J call TRBJ2-7, with D tentatively TRBD1 (5 bases). Germline CDR1 is MNHEY and CDR2 is SMNVEV (reference sequence). V lost 6 bases, J lost 6 bases, and 18 bases lay in between. The CDR3 spans 14 residues.

The V and J genes are TRBV5-6 and TRBJ2-7, with TRBD2 as a possible D gene (5 bases). This CDR3 has 12 amino acids. CDR1 is SGHDT, CDR2 YYEEEE, per germline. Deletions cut 0 bases from V and 7 bases from J, with 8 bases between. CDR3 bases: TGTGCCAGCAGCTTGGGACGGAGGGAGCAGTACTTC. It specifies CASSLGRREQYF.

V gene TRBV2 combines with J gene TRBJ2-7, with D uncertain. The CDR3 covers 12 residues. Germline V CDR1 and CDR2: SNHLY, FYNNEI. Trimming removed 8 bases at V and 1 base at J, with 9 bases between. The CDR3 DNA is TGTGCCAGCCTCGGGCTGTCCTACGAGCAGTACTTC. Its translation: CASLGLSYEQYF.

The V gene is TRBV24-1, the J gene TRBJ2-7; D remains unclear. Germline assignment: CDR1 KGHDR and CDR2 SFDVKD. The CDR3 runs to 15 residues. The ends were cut back, 0 bases at V and 0 bases at J, with 8 bases in the middle. The CDR3 region is CATSDLSDISYEQYF. The CDR3 region has the DNA TGTGCCACCAGTGATTTGAGTGACATCTCCTACGAGCAGTACTTC.

The chain joins TRBV12-3 or TRBV12-4 to TRBJ2-7; D not certain. This CDR3 has 12 residues. The V and J ends lost 6 bases and 3 bases respectively, with 9 bases between them. The CDR3 coding sequence is TGTGCCAGCAGCTCCGTCATCTACGAGCAGTACTTC. Translation: CASSSVIYEQYF.

The chain recombines TRBV4-1 with TRBJ2-1; D might be TRBD1 or TRBD2, each matching 5 bases. Germline V gives CDR1 MGHRA, CDR2 YSYEKL. CDR3 length: 14 residues. Trimming took 0 bases from V and 6 from J, leaving 9 bases between them. The CDR3 nucleotides read TGCGCCAGCAGCCAAGAAGGGACGCTCAATGAGCAGTTCTTC. This encodes CASSQEGTLNEQFF.

This sequence joins TRBV9 and TRBJ2-7, with 10 bases that match TRBD2. Germline V CDR1 and CDR2: SGDLS, YYNGEE. V dropped 3 bases and J dropped 3; count of bases not matched to a gene: 3. CDR3 size: 14 residues. The CDR3 sequence: CASSEGTSDYEQYF. The CDR3 DNA is TGTGCCAGCAGCGAAGGGACTAGCGACTACGAGCAGTACTTC.

The chain couples TRBV29-1 to TRBJ2-1, with TRBD2 matching over 11 bases. With 6 bases clipped from V and 4 bases from J, the junction kept 2 bases outside the gene matches. Germline V gives CDR1 SQVTM, CDR2 ANQGSEA. CDR3 length: 13 residues. The CDR3 DNA is TGCAGCGTCGGGACTAGCGGATACAATGAGCAGTTCTTC. Its protein is CSVGTSGYNEQFF.

This rearrangement joins TRBV2 to TRBJ2-3; D is undetermined. This CDR3 is built from 11 residues. Germline assignment: CDR1 SNHLY and CDR2 FYNNEI. With 10 bases removed from V and 4 bases from J, the gap between germline ends came to 9 bases. CDR3 protein: CATLTADTQYF. The CDR3 DNA sequence: TGTGCCACCTTGACGGCAGATACGCAGTATTTT.

The genes are TRBV19 and TRBJ1-5; D gene ambiguous. The germline V and J ends were trimmed by 5 bases and 5 bases, with 28 bases remaining between them. CDR1 is LNHDA, CDR2 SQIVND, per germline (reference sequence). This CDR3 is 19 amino acids long. DNA of the CDR3: TGTGCCAGTAGTTTACCCGATGTAATAGGACGCCTCCTTGATCAGCCCCAGCATTTT. It is translated as CASSLPDVIGRLLDQPQHF.

The gene calls are TRBV15 and TRBJ2-5; no clear D. CDR1 and CDR2 from the germline V gene are LNHNV and YYDKDF (reference sequence). The CDR3 is 15 residues long. V lost 4 bases and J 6 bases, leaving 18 bases between the germline ends. The CDR3 bases are TGTGCCACCAGCATCGACTCCGCAGTTGCAAAGACCCAGTACTTC. Translated, it gives CATSIDSAVAKTQYF.

The chain links TRBV4-3 to TRBJ2-2; 11 positions agree with TRBD2. Looked up from germline, CDR1 is LGHNA and CDR2 is YSLEER. Trimming removed 0 bases from V and 7 bases from J; junction bases left unmatched: 7. The CDR3 loop spans 17 amino acids. CDR3 region: CASSQDRTSGLGGELFF. The CDR3 DNA sequence: TGCGCCAGCAGCCAAGATCGGACTAGCGGGCTCGGCGGGGAGCTGTTTTTT.

V and J are TRBV5-1 and TRBJ2-4; 10 nucleotides line up with TRBD1. The CDR3 contains 15 residues. Germline trimming cut 3 bases from V and 7 bases from J; bases unmatched to any gene: 7. Germline assignment: CDR1 SGHRS and CDR2 YFSETQ. Here the CDR3 DNA reads TGCGCCAGCAGCTCGACAGGGGGCTTCGGGAACATTCAGTACTTC. It codes for CASSSTGGFGNIQYF. The full variable domain, in which reference TRBV5-1 and TRBJ2-4 provide the parts outside the CDR3, is KAGVTQTPRYLIKTRGQQVTLSCSPISGHRSVSWYQQTPGQGLQFLFEYFSETQRNKGNFPGRFSGRQFSNSRSEMNVSTLELGDSALYLCASSSTGGFGNIQYFGAGTRLSVL.

This clonotype came up once. This rearrangement joins TRBV9 to TRBJ2-5; no clear D gene. Trimming took 4 bases from V and 5 from J, leaving 18 bases between them. CDR1 SGDLS and CDR2 YYNGEE come from the germline V gene. The CDR3 runs to 15 residues. CDR3 sequence (DNA): TGTGCCAGCAGCCCCCCAAGGCCCGGGCGGGAGACCCAGTACTTC. As protein: CASSPPRPGRETQYF.

J is TRBJ2-1 and V is TRBV27; no clear D. V was cut by 2 bases and J by 9 bases, with 11 bases left in between. Germline V gene data show CDR1 as MNHEY and CDR2 as SMNVEV (reference sequence). This CDR3 has 13 amino acids. For the CDR3, the DNA is TGTGCCAGCAGTTTAAACCGAGGTAGTGAGCAGTTCTTC. Translating it yields CASSLNRGSEQFF.

This sequence joins TRBV20-1 and TRBJ2-7; D possibly matches TRBD1 or TRBD2 (5 bases each). Trimming removed 0 bases at V and 0 bases at J, with 12 bases between. Germline assignment: CDR1 DFQATT and CDR2 SNEGSKA (reference sequence). The CDR3 contains 15 residues. CDR3 bases: TGCAGTGCTAGAGATCGGCCAGGGAGCTCCTACGAGCAGTACTTC. Translation gives CSARDRPGSSYEQYF.

The chain combines TRBV7-9 with TRBJ2-7; TRBD1 aligns across 10 bases. CDR1 and CDR2 (germline): SEHNR, FQNEAQ (reference sequence). V lost 5 bases to trimming and J lost 6 bases; unmatched junction nucleotides: 10. The CDR3 loop spans 15 amino acids. The CDR3 DNA reads TGTGCCAGCAGCCAAGGGGGACAGGGGCAGCGCGAGCAGTACTTC. It codes for CASSQGGQGQREQYF.

The chain links TRBV4-1 to TRBJ2-3; unclear D gene. This CDR3 region has 13 residues. Trimming pared 0 bases from V and 7 bases from J, leaving 8 bases between. CDR1 is MGHRA, CDR2 YSYEKL, per germline. The CDR3 region is CASSQETSYTQYF. As DNA, the CDR3 is TGCGCCAGCAGCCAAGAAACGAGCTATACGCAGTATTTT.

The chain carries TRBV5-1 and TRBJ2-5; 8 nucleotides agree with TRBD2. This CDR3 has 15 residues. Germline V gene sequence: CDR1 SGHRS, CDR2 YFSETQ. The J segment lost 2 bases and the V segment lost 0 bases, leaving 3 bases of the junction unmatched. CDR3 sequence reads: CASSLATSGQETQYF. The CDR3 nucleotides read TGCGCCAGCAGCTTGGCCACTAGCGGACAAGAGACCCAGTACTTC.

The CDR3 is CASSTGSINYGYTF. The CDR3 DNA is TGTGCCAGCAGTACGGGGTCGATTAACTATGGCTACACCTTC. The V gene is TRBV9, the J gene TRBJ1-2, with D uncertain. The ends were cut back, 5 bases at V and 1 base at J, with 12 bases in the middle. Per the germline V gene, CDR1 is SGDLS and CDR2 is YYNGEE. CDR3 size: 14 residues. The full variable domain, in which reference TRBV9 and TRBJ1-2 provide the parts outside the CDR3, is DSGVTQTPKHLITATGQRVTLRCSPRSGDLSVYWYQQSLDQGLQFLIQYYNGEERAKGNILERFSAQQFPDLHSELNLSSLELGDSALYFCASSTGSINYGYTFGSGTRLTVV.

In its sample, this clonotype was seen a few times. The rearrangement uses TRBV13 and TRBJ2-1; no clear D gene. V was pared by 0 bases and J by 6 bases, with 3 bases between. CDR1 is PRHDT and CDR2 is FYEKMQ in the germline V gene (reference sequence). The CDR3 loop spans 12 amino acids. The DNA of the CDR3 is TGTGCCAGCAGCTTAGGGGTCAATGAGCAGTTCTTC. Amino acid sequence: CASSLGVNEQFF.

This clonotype was detected once. CDR3 residues: CASPHSNEQFF. As DNA, the CDR3 is TGCGCCAGCCCACACTCGAATGAGCAGTTCTTC. The V call is TRBV5-1, the J call TRBJ2-1, with unresolved D. Looked up from germline, CDR1 is SGHRS and CDR2 is YFSETQ. V was clipped by 7 bases and J by 7 bases, with 9 bases between them. The CDR3 sequence is 11 residues long.

The chain joins TRBV20-1 to TRBJ2-2; the D is unclear. V was pared by 5 bases and J by 1 base, with 8 bases between. The CDR3 contains 13 residues. From germline, CDR1 is DFQATT and CDR2 SNEGSKA (reference sequence). In DNA form, the CDR3 reads TGCAGTGCTTGGCTAGGGAACACCGGGGAGCTGTTTTTT. Amino acid sequence: CSAWLGNTGELFF.

This CDR3 is CASSPIAGGPSDTQYF. CDR3 coding DNA: TGTGCCAGCAGTCCCATAGCGGGAGGGCCTTCAGATACGCAGTATTTT. V and J are TRBV28 and TRBJ2-3; the match to TRBD2 covers 11 bases. This CDR3 has 16 amino acids. The trim removed 5 bases at V and 4 bases at J, leaving 8 bases unmatched. CDR1 is MDHEN, CDR2 SYDVKM, per germline.

This chain links TRBV4-3 with TRBJ2-5; possible D gene TRBD2, 6 bases. The germline gives CDR1 LGHNA, CDR2 YSLEER. V was trimmed by 3 bases and J by 3 bases, leaving 17 bases between them. The CDR3 is 16 residues long. This CDR3 is CASSQGVGTGEETQYF. CDR3 nucleotide sequence: TGCGCCAGCAGCCAGGGGGTTGGGACGGGGGAAGAGACCCAGTACTTC.